A selection of T cell receptor beta chains follows, all from one sample in a study of blood T cell repertoires in COVID-19. The assay was immunoSEQ multiplex PCR, and TCRdb's table has in-frame clones only and misses some. The data contain roughly 100,000 clones, about four fifths of them seen just once; the ten biggest clones take up roughly 14%. The sample consisted of peripheral blood. These receptors originate from a woman of 80 years or more with acute or convalescent COVID-19. Both conserved end residues are part of each CDR3. The D gene is left open where the match is weak. Rows may omit the clone size; those that give it use once, few, many or a size class.

TRBD1	once	TRBJ1-6	TRBV30	TGTGCCTGGAGTGCGGACGACAGGGGGTCACCCCTCCACTTT	CAWSADDRGSPLHF
TRBD2	NA	TRBJ2-2	TRBV5-1	TGCGCCAGCAGCTTGGATAGCGGGGCCGGCTCCGGGGAGCTGTTTTTT	CASSLDSGAGSGELFF
NA	NA	TRBJ1-2	TRBV7-8	TGTGCCAGCAGAGACCACAGCTATGGCTACACCTTC	CASRDHSYGYTF
NA	NA	TRBJ1-4	TRBV18	TGTGCCAGCTCACCACGGCAGGGCATGGGGGAAAAACTGTTTTTT	CASSPRQGMGEKLFF
NA	NA	TRBJ1-2	TRBV30	TGTGCCTGGAGTCCGGAGCAAAACTATGGCTACACCTTC	CAWSPEQNYGYTF
NA	NA	TRBJ1-1	TRBV7-9	TGTGCCAGCAGCTTAGAGGCAGGCAGTGAAGCTTTCTTT	CASSLEAGSEAFF
TRBD1	NA	TRBJ2-5	TRBV5-1	TGCGCCAGCAGCCAACTCGACAGGGTCGGGGAGACCCAGTACTTC	CASSQLDRVGETQYF
TRBD2	few	TRBJ2-1	TRBV18	TGTGCCAGCTCACCACGAGCGGGAGGATACAATGAGCAGTTCTTC	CASSPRAGGYNEQFF
TRBD2	NA	TRBJ2-7	TRBV7-9	TGTGCCAGCAGCTTATCGGCGGGAGTCTACGAGCAGTACTTC	CASSLSAGVYEQYF
TRBD1	NA	TRBJ1-2	TRBV9	TGTGCCAGCAGCTCCCGGACAGGGGGCCTTGGCTACACCTTC	CASSSRTGGLGYTF
TRBD2	NA	TRBJ2-3	TRBV18	TGTGCCAGCTCGCCCACTAGCGGGAGCTCGGCAGATACGCAGTATTTT	CASSPTSGSSADTQYF